The rows below give T cell receptor beta chains drawn from one sample of a study of metastatic and nonmetastatic thyroid tumors. MiXCR reprocessed the PCR reads for TCRdb. The repertoire holds 25,000 to 30,000 clones, with roughly 15% as singletons. Sequenced material: blood. The receptors were sampled from a male donor with papillary thyroid cancer or a benign thyroid nodule (not recorded which). Some clones in this sample may be carry-over from other donors' samples. CDR3s include the opening cysteine and the closing phenylalanine or tryptophan. A D gene is named only where the DNA matches it firmly. Clone size, where shown, is once, few, many, or a class for clones that have expanded.

D | size | J | V | CDR3 | DNA
NA | few | TRBJ2-7 | TRBV28 | CASSFSLPGLIYERYF | TGTGCCAGCAGTTTCTCTTTACCGGGACTGATCTACGAGCGGTACTTC
NA | many | TRBJ1-2 | TRBV5-6 | CASSPQGISYTF | TGTGCCAGCAGCCCCCAGGGTATCAGCTACACCTTC
TRBD1 | many | TRBJ1-5 | TRBV30 | CAWSEGQDNQPQHF | TGTGCCTGGAGTGAGGGACAGGATAATCAGCCCCAGCATTTT
TRBD1 | many | TRBJ2-5 | TRBV6-1 | CASRPTGRQETQYF | TGTGCCAGCAGGCCGACAGGGCGGCAAGAGACCCAGTACTTC
TRBD1 | NA | TRBJ2-1 | TRBV10-3 | CAITMGQAAGGEQFF | TGTGCCATCACCATGGGACAGGCGGCGGGTGGGGAGCAGTTCTTC
NA | many | TRBJ2-3 | TRBV30 | CAWSVLGSALDTQYF | TGTGCCTGGAGTGTATTGGGGTCCGCTCTCGATACGCAGTATTTT
TRBD2 | medium-sized | TRBJ2-7 | TRBV5-1 | CASSQTSGSSYEQYF | TGCGCCAGCAGCCAAACTAGCGGGAGCTCCTACGAGCAGTACTTC
TRBD1 | many | TRBJ1-5 | TRBV20-1 | CSAPGQGQSNQPQHF | TGCAGTGCTCCCGGACAGGGTCAGAGCAATCAGCCCCAGCATTTT
NA | many | TRBJ1-4 | TRBV6-1 | CASSLPATGRDPGKLFF | TGTGCCAGCAGTCTACCAGCGACAGGTCGGGACCCCGGTAAACTGTTTTTT
NA | many | TRBJ2-1 | TRBV5-1 | CARRFWAGKIYNEQFF | TGCGCCAGGAGATTTTGGGCGGGGAAAATCTACAATGAGCAGTTCTTC
NA | many | TRBJ1-3 | TRBV29-1 | CSATGSGTIYF | TGCAGCGCTACAGGGTCCGGCACCATATATTTT
NA | many | TRBJ2-5 | TRBV19 | CASSLGGAVGQETQYF | TGTGCCAGTAGCCTGGGGGGGGCGGTTGGTCAAGAGACCCAGTACTTC
NA | NA | TRBJ2-1 | TRBV11-2 | CASSLGPTTSYNEQFF | TGTGCCAGCAGCTTAGGACCTACGACCTCCTACAATGAGCAGTTCTTC
TRBD1 | many | TRBJ1-6 | TRBV4-1 | CASSRLTGEADNSPLHF | TGCGCCAGCAGCCGATTGACAGGGGAAGCGGATAATTCACCCCTCCACTTT
NA | many | TRBJ1-1 | TRBV24-1 | CATSDSDGNEAFF | TGTGCCACCAGTGACTCCGACGGAAATGAAGCTTTCTTT
NA | many | TRBJ2-7 | TRBV7-9 | CASEGRGYEQYF | TGTGCCAGCGAAGGACGGGGCTACGAGCAGTACTTC
TRBD2 | many | TRBJ2-1 | TRBV5-1 | CASSWGVTSGQYNEQFF | TGCGCCAGCAGCTGGGGGGTCACTAGCGGGCAATACAATGAGCAGTTCTTC
NA | NA | TRBJ1-1 | TRBV6-1 | CASSESEEIEAFF | TGTGCCAGCAGTGAATCGGAGGAAATTGAAGCTTTCTTT
TRBD1 | many | TRBJ1-1 | TRBV29-1 | CSGDRGLAEAFF | TGCAGCGGGGACAGGGGGCTTGCTGAAGCTTTCTTT
TRBD2 | many | TRBJ2-5 | TRBV10-3 | CAISGGMGRESQETQYF | TGTGCCATCAGTGGAGGGATGGGGAGGGAGTCCCAAGAGACCCAGTACTTC